This T cell receptor (beta chain) was profiled in a study of monozygotic twins with inflammatory bowel disease. Both the TCRalpha cDNA and the TCRbeta cDNA were taken through two nested PCRs, lasting approximately 16 and 9 cycles. TCRdb reprocessed the 5' RACE reads and reports one entry per CDR3 protein, with no DNA. The repertoire table contains about 440,000 distinct CDR3 sequences. CDR3 length: 18 amino acids. CDR1 and CDR2 from the germline V gene are SNHLY and FYNNEI. The authors isolated total RNA from whole blood without sorting T cells. The gene calls are TRBV2 and TRBJ2-2; the TRBD2 assignment by TCRdb is unverifiable without DNA. The clonotype was recovered from a human donor with ulcerative colitis or Crohn's disease, or a healthy co-twin of an affected twin (not recorded which). The sample comprised blood. The CDR3 sequence is CASSRGLAGEFRTGELFF.